These 17 T cell receptor beta chains share one sample of origin, sequenced in a study of cytomegalovirus exposure and HLA in healthy donors. PCR employed 60 Vbeta and 13 Jbeta primers. The data were produced by immunoSEQ multiplex PCR, yet TCRdb's version contains in-frame clones alone and is incomplete. Altogether about 210,000 clones are present, approximately 80% being singletons, with the ten largest covering 2.5% to 3.5%. The sequenced sample was PBMCs. All receptors derive from a man aged 25 to 40 in good health and CMV-seronegative.

V gene TRBV4-3 combines with J gene TRBJ2-5; 9 nucleotides agree with TRBD2. The last part of the DNA fits TRBJ2-7 better; the J call may be wrong. The CDR3 loop spans 15 amino acids. Germline loops: CDR1 LGHNA, CDR2 YSLEER. CDR3 region: CASSQGLAASYEQYF. The CDR3, as DNA: TGCGCCAGCAGCCAAGGACTAGCGGCGTCCTACGAGCAGTACTTC.

This chain links TRBV5-4 with TRBJ2-5; 7 nucleotides agree with TRBD1. Per the germline V gene, CDR1 is SGHNT and CDR2 is YYREEE (reference sequence). Trimming at V came to 2 bases and at J to 5 bases, leaving 6 bases not matched to a gene. This CDR3 comprises 14 residues. The CDR3 nucleotides are TGTGCCAGCAGCTTCGACAGGGTCAGGGAGACCCAGTACTTC. It yields the protein CASSFDRVRETQYF.

The chain carries TRBV5-6 and TRBJ2-7, with 10 bases matching TRBD1. CDR1 is SGHDT, CDR2 YYEEEE, per germline. This CDR3 is built from 14 residues. J gave up 4 bases and V 3 bases, and 4 bases lay outside the gene matches. CDR3 loop: CASSSTGGRYEQYF. In DNA form, the CDR3 reads TGTGCCAGCAGCTCGACAGGGGGCAGGTACGAGCAGTACTTC.

CDR3 amino acids: CASSTAGNEKLFF. In DNA form, the CDR3 reads TGTGCCAGCAGCACCGCCGGGAATGAAAAACTGTTTTTT. V usage is TRBV6-5 and J usage is TRBJ1-4, with no clear D. Germline lookup yields CDR1 MNHEY and CDR2 SVGAGI. The ends were cut back, 6 bases at V and 5 bases at J, with 10 bases in the middle. The CDR3 totals 13 residues.

This clone came up a few times. This sequence joins TRBV5-5 and TRBJ2-3; 7 positions match TRBD1. The germline V gene encodes CDR1 SGHKS and CDR2 YYEKEE (reference sequence). After removal of 5 bases from V and 2 bases from J, the junction contained 5 bases not matched to a gene. The CDR3 runs 14 residues. Here the CDR3 reads CASREDRATDTQYF. The CDR3 nucleotides read TGTGCCAGCAGGGAAGACAGGGCCACAGATACGCAGTATTTT.

The chain has TRBV28 and TRBJ1-2, with D unresolved. CDR3 size: 12 residues. The germline V gene has CDR1 MDHEN and CDR2 SYDVKM. V gave up 2 bases and J gave up 5 bases, with 6 bases separating them. The CDR3 protein is CASSLREYGYTF. The CDR3 coding sequence is TGTGCCAGCAGTTTAAGGGAGTATGGCTACACCTTC.

V gene TRBV5-4 combines with J gene TRBJ2-7; D perhaps matches TRBD2 (7 bases). This CDR3 contains 13 residues. In germline, CDR1 is SGHNT, CDR2 YYREEE (reference sequence). V was pared by 3 bases and J by 7 bases, with 14 bases between. In DNA, the CDR3 is TGTGCCAGCAGCTGGGGGGGGGCGGGAGAGCAGTACTTC. Translation: CASSWGGAGEQYF.

V and J are TRBV5-1 and TRBJ1-1; D gene ambiguous. Germline V CDR1 and CDR2: SGHRS, YFSETQ. Trimming cost V 6 bases and J 1 base, with 10 bases left between them. The CDR3 totals 13 residues. This chain's CDR3 is CASTSGRNTEAFF. The CDR3 DNA is TGCGCCAGCACCTCTGGGAGGAACACTGAAGCTTTCTTT.

The V gene is TRBV13, the J gene TRBJ2-1; 10 positions match TRBD2. J lost 5 bases, V lost 2 bases, and 6 bases had no gene match. CDR1 and CDR2 from the germline V gene are PRHDT and FYEKMQ (reference sequence). This CDR3 spans 16 amino acids. This CDR3 reads CASSLYGLAGDNEQFF. The CDR3 DNA reads TGTGCCAGCAGCTTATATGGTCTAGCGGGGGACAATGAGCAGTTCTTC. The full variable domain, with the rest looked up from reference TRBV13 and TRBJ2-1, is AAGVIQSPRHLIKEKRETATLKCYPIPRHDTVYWYQQGPGQDPQFLISFYEKMQSDKGSIPDRFSAQQFSDYHSELNMSSLELGDSALYFCASSLYGLAGDNEQFFGPGTRLTVL.

The J gene is TRBJ1-6, the V gene TRBV6-5; the D gene is possibly TRBD1 (5 bases). Trimming pared 3 bases from V and 5 bases from J, leaving 8 bases between. The CDR3 runs to 14 residues. The germline gives CDR1 MNHEY, CDR2 SVGAGI. This chain's CDR3 is CASSYPGDNSPLHF. Here the CDR3 DNA reads TGTGCCAGCAGTTATCCGGGGGATAATTCACCCCTCCACTTT.

V gene TRBV19 combines with J gene TRBJ1-5, with D maybe TRBD1 (5 bases). The V gene's germline CDR1 is LNHDA and CDR2 SQIVND (reference sequence). Between the trimmed V and J ends, which lost 3 bases and 8 bases, there was a span of 14 bases. This CDR3 has 14 residues. The CDR3 sequence is CASSMRQTLEPQHF. As DNA, the CDR3 is TGTGCCAGTAGTATGAGACAGACCTTGGAGCCCCAGCATTTT.

This clone was observed a handful of times. V and J are TRBV5-1 and TRBJ2-1; 13 bases line up with TRBD2. The CDR3 runs 15 residues. J was trimmed by 8 bases and V by 3 bases; bases with no gene match: 5. CDR1 is SGHRS and CDR2 is YFSETQ in the germline V gene. CDR3 coding DNA: TGCGCCAGCAGCTCAGGACTAGCGGGGGCTTATGAGCAGTTCTTC. Encoded protein: CASSSGLAGAYEQFF.

V usage is TRBV7-2 and J usage is TRBJ2-7, with TRBD1 matching 9 bases. Germline V gene lookup returns CDR1 SGHTA and CDR2 FQGNSA. This CDR3 contains 14 residues. The trim removed 5 bases at V and 2 bases at J, leaving 4 bases unmatched. For the CDR3, the DNA is TGTGCCAGCAGCCTCGACAGGGGGGCCTACGAGCAGTACTTC. Its translation: CASSLDRGAYEQYF.

This sequence joins TRBV28 and TRBJ2-5, with TRBD2 as a possible D gene (6 bases). The CDR3 runs to 11 residues. CDR1 is MDHEN, CDR2 SYDVKM, per germline. Trimming pared 4 bases from V and 11 bases from J, leaving 11 bases between. CDR3 DNA: TGTGCCAGCAGTTCGTGGGGGGAGCAGTACTTC. Amino acids: CASSSWGEQYF.

Worth noting for this clone: Other DNA sequences in the sample encode the same CDR3. The chain couples TRBV18 to TRBJ2-7, with TRBD1 matching over 7 bases. Per germline, CDR1 KGHSH and CDR2 LQKENI. The CDR3 has 13 amino acids. Unmatched junction bases numbered 1, after V lost 3 bases and J lost 2 bases. The DNA of the CDR3 is TGTGCCAGCTCACCGGACAGGACCTACGAGCAGTACTTC. This gives the protein CASSPDRTYEQYF.

This chain joins TRBV5-5 and TRBJ1-4; D is uncertain. The germline V and J ends were trimmed by 1 base and 7 bases, with 14 bases remaining between them. The CDR3 has 15 residues. Per the germline V gene, CDR1 is SGHKS and CDR2 is YYEKEE (reference sequence). The CDR3 spells CASSLKFTVGEKLFF. The CDR3, as DNA: TGTGCCAGCAGCTTGAAATTCACAGTTGGTGAAAAACTGTTTTTT. Complete variable domain (other parts from reference TRBV5-5 and TRBJ1-4): DAGVTQSPTHLIKTRGQQVTLRCSPISGHKSVSWYQQVLGQGPQFIFQYYEKEERGRGNFPDRFSARQFPNYSSELNVNALLLGDSALYLCASSLKFTVGEKLFFGSGTQLSVL.

V gene TRBV2 combines with J gene TRBJ2-5; 11 positions match TRBD2. V was clipped by 6 bases and J by 1 base; unmatched bases: 7. The V gene's germline CDR1 is SNHLY and CDR2 FYNNEI. The CDR3 runs 16 residues. The CDR3 DNA follows: TGTGCCAGCAGCTTAACTAGCGGGGGAATCCAAGAGACCCAGTACTTC. The encoded protein is CASSLTSGGIQETQYF.